A single sample gave rise to the 19 T cell receptor beta chains below, sequenced in a study of cytomegalovirus exposure and HLA in healthy donors. Use of 60 Vbeta and 13 Jbeta primers characterized the PCR. Data came from immunoSEQ multiplex PCR; TCRdb stores just in-frame clones and leaves some out. The sample has more than 80,000 clones; about 71% are singletons. The sequenced sample consisted of PBMCs. The receptors derive from a boy between 10 and 17 years old in good health and CMV-seronegative.

The chain carries TRBV28 and TRBJ2-7; D unclear. CDR1 and CDR2 from the germline V gene are MDHEN and SYDVKM. CDR3 size: 13 residues. Trimming removed 5 bases at V and 5 bases at J, with 13 bases between. CDR3 DNA: TGTGCCAGCAGTGTAAACCCAGGTGACGAGCAGTACTTC. Its translation is CASSVNPGDEQYF. The full variable domain, with the rest looked up from reference TRBV28 and TRBJ2-7, is DVKVTQSSRYLVKRTGEKVFLECVQDMDHENMFWYRQDPGLGLRLIYFSYDVKMKEKGDIPEGYSVSREKKERFSLILESASTNQTSMYLCASSVNPGDEQYFGPGTRLTVT.

This clone was recorded once. This chain links TRBV5-1 with TRBJ2-3, with 8 bases identical to TRBD2. The germline gives CDR1 SGHRS, CDR2 YFSETQ. The CDR3 spans 16 residues. Trimming at V came to 2 bases and at J to 2 bases, leaving 7 bases not matched to a gene. The CDR3 region is CASSFPGLADTDTQYF. In DNA, the CDR3 is TGCGCCAGCAGCTTCCCCGGACTAGCTGACACAGATACGCAGTATTTT.

This clone was seen a single time. V usage is TRBV6-1 and J usage is TRBJ2-3, with D perhaps TRBD2 (5 bases). CDR1 and CDR2 from the germline V gene are MNHNS and SASEGT. The ends were cut back, 6 bases at V and 2 bases at J, with 15 bases in the middle. The CDR3 length is 15 residues. The CDR3 sequence is CASSPPSRPTDTQYF. In nucleotides, the CDR3 is TGTGCCAGCAGCCCCCCTAGCAGACCCACAGATACGCAGTATTTT.

This chain's CDR3 is CASTAGIIGNTIYF. The DNA for the CDR3 is TGTGCCAGCACGGCAGGGATTATAGGAAACACCATATATTTT. The chain employs TRBV9 and TRBJ1-3, with a possible D match to TRBD1 (5 bases). The CDR3 is made up of 14 amino acids. Germline CDR1 is SGDLS and CDR2 is YYNGEE. The V end was cut by 6 bases, the J end by 4 bases, with 14 bases between.

The V and J genes are TRBV6-1 and TRBJ2-5; 10 positions match TRBD1. The V gene's germline CDR1 is MNHNS and CDR2 SASEGT. V lost 5 bases and J lost 11; bases outside the gene matches: 2. The CDR3 contains 11 residues. DNA for the CDR3: TGTGCCAGCAGTAGACAGGGGGCGCAGTACTTC. Translated, it gives CASSRQGAQYF.

The chain joins TRBV6-1 to TRBJ2-5, with 8 bases fitting TRBD2. This CDR3 is 16 amino acids long. After removal of 0 bases from V and 4 bases from J, the junction contained 7 bases not matched to a gene. CDR1 is MNHNS, CDR2 SASEGT, per germline. CDR3 bases: TGTGCCAGCAGTGAAGCGAATGGGCTAGCGGGAGAGACCCAGTACTTC. Translation gives CASSEANGLAGETQYF.

In its sample, this clone was seen a few times. The chain combines TRBV4-2 with TRBJ2-1; possible D gene TRBD2, 6 bases. The V end was cut by 4 bases, the J end by 2 bases, with 12 bases between. Germline V gene lookup returns CDR1 LGHNA and CDR2 YNFKEQ. This CDR3 contains 15 residues. The CDR3 sequence: CASSPYSGPYNEQFF. In DNA form, the CDR3 reads TGTGCCAGCAGCCCCTATAGCGGACCCTACAATGAGCAGTTCTTC.

The chain joins TRBV6-6 to TRBJ2-7, with D possibly being TRBD1 (6 bases). Germline loops: CDR1 MNHNY, CDR2 SVGAGI (reference sequence). The CDR3 is made up of 14 amino acids. Trimming removed 6 bases at V and 2 bases at J, with 14 bases between. The CDR3 spells CASRAPGAPYEQYF. As DNA, the CDR3 is TGTGCCAGCAGGGCCCCAGGGGCCCCCTACGAGCAGTACTTC.

The gene calls are TRBV13 and TRBJ2-1; 11 positions agree with TRBD2. Trimming cost V 5 bases and J 4 bases; bases outside gene matches: 13. CDR3 length equals 18 residues. The germline gives CDR1 PRHDT, CDR2 FYEKMQ (reference sequence). The CDR3 loop reads CASSPQLALAGGYNEQFF. CDR3 nucleotide sequence: TGTGCCAGCAGCCCACAGCTGGCGCTAGCGGGAGGTTACAATGAGCAGTTCTTC.

The V gene is TRBV5-1, the J gene TRBJ2-5; tentative D call: TRBD2 (7 bases). V lost 4 bases and J lost 5, with 18 bases in between. Per the germline V gene, CDR1 is SGHRS and CDR2 is YFSETQ. The CDR3 loop spans 15 amino acids. In DNA, the CDR3 is TGCGCCAGCAGCCGGGGGGCCGGGGGGTTCGAGACCCAGTACTTC. This codes for CASSRGAGGFETQYF. Full variable domain (remainder filled in from reference TRBV5-1 and TRBJ2-5): KAGVTQTPRYLIKTRGQQVTLSCSPISGHRSVSWYQQTPGQGLQFLFEYFSETQRNKGNFPGRFSGRQFSNSRSEMNVSTLELGDSALYLCASSRGAGGFETQYFGPGTRLLVL.

The chain carries TRBV6-1 and TRBJ1-1, with TRBD1 identical over 8 bases. V dropped 2 bases and J dropped 4; count of bases not matched to a gene: 12. Germline loops: CDR1 MNHNS, CDR2 SASEGT. This CDR3 comprises 17 residues. The CDR3: CASSEFGNAGGGTEAFF. CDR3 sequence (DNA): TGTGCCAGCAGTGAATTCGGTAACGCAGGGGGCGGCACTGAAGCTTTCTTT.

The CDR3 spells CASRPKGGQKRSGNTIYF. The DNA for the CDR3 is TGTGCCAGCCGGCCGAAGGGGGGGCAAAAGCGGTCTGGAAACACCATATATTTT. The chain links TRBV27 to TRBJ1-3, with D possibly TRBD1 on 6 matching bases. V lost 8 bases and J 1 base, leaving 24 bases between the germline ends. This CDR3 is built from 18 residues. Germline-derived CDR1 and CDR2 are MNHEY and SMNVEV (reference sequence).

V gene TRBV4-3 combines with J gene TRBJ2-4; TRBD2 aligns across 10 bases. Germline V gives CDR1 LGHNA, CDR2 YSLEER. Trimming at V came to 3 bases and at J to 4 bases, leaving 6 bases not matched to a gene. This CDR3 contains 16 residues. CDR3 coding DNA: TGCGCCAGCAGCCATTATAGCGGGGGGTCGAAAAACATTCAGTACTTC. Amino acid sequence: CASSHYSGGSKNIQYF.

The chain combines TRBV7-6 with TRBJ1-2; 7 bases match TRBD1. CDR3 length: 15 amino acids. Trimming removed 6 bases from V and 2 bases from J; junction bases left unmatched: 9. In germline, CDR1 is SGHVS, CDR2 FNYEAQ. DNA for the CDR3: TGTGCCAGCAGTATCGGACAGGCGTCGAACTATGGCTACACCTTC. This gives the protein CASSIGQASNYGYTF. Full variable domain (rest looked up from reference TRBV7-6 and TRBJ1-2): GAGVSQSPRYKVTKRGQDVALRCDPISGHVSLYWYRQALGQGPEFLTYFNYEAQQDKSGLPNDRFSAERPEGSISTLTIQRTEQRDSAMYRCASSIGQASNYGYTFGSGTRLTVV.

The V gene is TRBV6-5, the J gene TRBJ2-6; 10 nucleotides agree with TRBD1. This CDR3 contains 15 residues. The germline CDR1 and CDR2 sequences are MNHEY and SVGAGI. With 6 bases clipped from V and 2 bases from J, the junction kept 1 base outside the gene matches. The CDR3 reads CASRDRGPGANVLTF. The CDR3 region has the DNA TGTGCCAGCAGAGACAGGGGGCCTGGGGCCAACGTCCTGACTTTC.

This rearrangement joins TRBV6-1 to TRBJ1-1, with a weak D call TRBD1 (5 bases). Germline V gene data show CDR1 as MNHNS and CDR2 as SASEGT. The CDR3 runs to 13 residues. V was cut by 6 bases and J by 8 bases, with 16 bases left in between. This CDR3 is CASRKGAGVEAFF. CDR3 nucleotides: TGTGCCAGCAGAAAAGGGGCTGGGGTCGAAGCTTTCTTT.

The rearrangement joins TRBV4-3 to TRBJ2-7, with TRBD2 matching 7 bases. The ends lost 4 bases at V and 0 bases at J; junction bases unmatched: 6. Germline CDR1 reads LGHNA; CDR2 reads YSLEER. The CDR3 totals 15 residues. The CDR3 protein is CASSPRSGGSYEQYF. CDR3 coding DNA: TGCGCCAGCAGCCCGAGGTCGGGGGGCTCCTACGAGCAGTACTTC.

The V gene is TRBV18, the J gene TRBJ2-4, with D uncertain. The CDR3 has 12 amino acids. Trimming shortened V by 2 bases and J by 5 bases, and 4 bases separated the two germline ends. Germline lookup yields CDR1 KGHSH and CDR2 LQKENI. The CDR3 loop is CASSPEQNIQYF. CDR3 sequence (DNA): TGTGCCAGCTCACCAGAGCAAAACATTCAGTACTTC.

V usage is TRBV6-1 and J usage is TRBJ1-6; D is unclear. V shed 2 bases and J shed 11 bases, with 4 bases lying between them. CDR1 and CDR2 (germline): MNHNS, SASEGT. The CDR3 contains 11 residues. In DNA form, the CDR3 reads TGTGCCAGCAGTGAACCGGCACCCCTCCACTTT. This gives the protein CASSEPAPLHF.